These T cell receptor beta chains were read from a single sample in a study of OX40 agonist ivuxolimab in advanced cancers. TCRdb's table, derived via immunoSEQ multiplex PCR, lists solely in-frame clones and lacks some. The sample has 8,000 to 10,000 clones; 89% are singletons. Sequencing was performed on CD4+ or CD8+ T cells sorted from blood, taken in a trial of the OX40 agonist ivuxolimab. All receptors come from an adult with an advanced solid tumor such as melanoma, head and neck, liver or kidney cancer. Each CDR3 is given with its conserved first and last residue. D genes are given only for firm matches. The listing skips clone size in some rows; elsewhere it reads once, few, many or a size class.

d_gene: NA; v_gene: TRBV6-1; abundance: NA; j_gene: TRBJ2-1; CDR3nt: TGTGCCAGCAGTGAAATCGGGGCACAAGAGGATGAGCAGTTCTTC; CDR3aa: CASSEIGAQEDEQFF
d_gene: NA; v_gene: TRBV29-1; abundance: NA; j_gene: TRBJ1-1; CDR3nt: TGCAGCGCCTTAATCAGGGTAGCCACTGAAGCTTTCTTT; CDR3aa: CSALIRVATEAFF
d_gene: NA; v_gene: TRBV7-2; abundance: NA; j_gene: TRBJ2-3; CDR3nt: TGTGCCAGCAGCTTTACCCAGTCCACAGATACGCAGTATTTT; CDR3aa: CASSFTQSTDTQYF
d_gene: NA; v_gene: TRBV27; abundance: NA; j_gene: TRBJ2-7; CDR3nt: TGTGCCAGCGCTGTAGGGGCGGAATACGAGCAGTACTTC; CDR3aa: CASAVGAEYEQYF
d_gene: NA; v_gene: TRBV7-2; abundance: NA; j_gene: TRBJ2-7; CDR3nt: TGTGCCAGCAGCTTAGCCACCCTATCTACCTACGAGCAGTACTTC; CDR3aa: CASSLATLSTYEQYF
d_gene: NA; v_gene: TRBV7-3; abundance: NA; j_gene: TRBJ1-1; CDR3nt: TGTGCCAGCAGCTTGTCAGGGGAGAACACTGAAGCTTTCTTT; CDR3aa: CASSLSGENTEAFF
d_gene: NA; v_gene: TRBV10-3; abundance: NA; j_gene: TRBJ1-3; CDR3nt: TGTGCCATTAACCCAGCCGGGGTCTCTGGAAACACCATATATTTT; CDR3aa: CAINPAGVSGNTIYF
d_gene: NA; v_gene: TRBV29-1; abundance: NA; j_gene: TRBJ2-5; CDR3nt: TGCAGCGTTGAGGACAGACAGTACCAAGAGACCCAGTACTTC; CDR3aa: CSVEDRQYQETQYF
d_gene: NA; v_gene: TRBV4-1; abundance: NA; j_gene: TRBJ1-5; CDR3nt: TGCGCCAGCAGCCAGTATAAGGGGCTCAATCAGCCCCAGCATTTT; CDR3aa: CASSQYKGLNQPQHF
d_gene: TRBD2; v_gene: TRBV28; abundance: NA; j_gene: TRBJ2-7; CDR3nt: TGTGCCAGCACCCTCGCTAGCGGGAGCTCCTACGAGCAGTACTTC; CDR3aa: CASTLASGSSYEQYF
d_gene: NA; v_gene: TRBV15; abundance: NA; j_gene: TRBJ1-1; CDR3nt: TGTGCCACCAGCAGAGATCCGGGTGTGAACACTGAAGCTTTCTTT; CDR3aa: CATSRDPGVNTEAFF
d_gene: NA; v_gene: TRBV18; abundance: NA; j_gene: TRBJ1-2; CDR3nt: TGTGCCAGCTCACCTGGGCCCAACTATGGCTACACCTTC; CDR3aa: CASSPGPNYGYTF
d_gene: NA; v_gene: TRBV19; abundance: NA; j_gene: TRBJ1-5; CDR3nt: TGTGCCAGTACGTCCGTTGCAGCTTACAATCAGCCCCAGCATTTT; CDR3aa: CASTSVAAYNQPQHF
d_gene: TRBD1; v_gene: TRBV18; abundance: NA; j_gene: TRBJ1-2; CDR3nt: TGTGCCAGCTCACCAAAAGAGGGACAGGGGGTCGGTGGCTACACCTTC; CDR3aa: CASSPKEGQGVGGYTF
d_gene: TRBD2; v_gene: TRBV30; abundance: NA; j_gene: TRBJ2-5; CDR3nt: TGCTCTAGCGGTGAAGAGACCCAGTACTTC; CDR3aa: CSSGEETQYF
d_gene: TRBD2; v_gene: TRBV7-8; abundance: NA; j_gene: TRBJ2-5; CDR3nt: TGTGCCAGCAGCCCGACTAGCGGGTTAGAGACCCAGTACTTC; CDR3aa: CASSPTSGLETQYF
d_gene: NA; v_gene: TRBV25-1; abundance: NA; j_gene: TRBJ2-5; CDR3nt: TGTGCCAGCATCACACGGACAGTCCGAGAGGAGACCCAGTACTTC; CDR3aa: CASITRTVREETQYF
d_gene: TRBD2; v_gene: TRBV28; abundance: NA; j_gene: TRBJ2-1; CDR3nt: TGTGCCAGCAGTTTAGCGGGGGGGCGCTGGAATGAGCAGTTCTTC; CDR3aa: CASSLAGGRWNEQFF
d_gene: NA; v_gene: TRBV5-4; abundance: NA; j_gene: TRBJ1-3; CDR3nt: TGTGCCAGCAGCTTGGGCGGGATCGGAAACACCATATATTTT; CDR3aa: CASSLGGIGNTIYF
d_gene: NA; v_gene: TRBV5-1; abundance: NA; j_gene: TRBJ1-1; CDR3nt: TGCGCCAGCAGCTCCGGGACCGCGAACACTGAAGCTTTCTTT; CDR3aa: CASSSGTANTEAFF
d_gene: TRBD2; v_gene: TRBV7-2; abundance: NA; j_gene: TRBJ2-7; CDR3nt: TGTGCCAGCAGCTTAGGGAGGGCGGTGAGCGGGAGGGCTGGAGAGCAGTACTTC; CDR3aa: CASSLGRAVSGRAGEQYF
d_gene: NA; v_gene: TRBV5-1; abundance: NA; j_gene: TRBJ1-3; CDR3nt: TGCGCCAGCAGCTTGGTAGGGTACGGAAACACCATATATTTT; CDR3aa: CASSLVGYGNTIYF
d_gene: TRBD1; v_gene: TRBV19; abundance: NA; j_gene: TRBJ1-5; CDR3nt: TGTGCCAGTACCTCGACAGGGGGCGGGAATCAGCCCCAGCATTTT; CDR3aa: CASTSTGGGNQPQHF
d_gene: NA; v_gene: TRBV10-3; abundance: NA; j_gene: TRBJ1-1; CDR3nt: TGTGCCATCAGTGAGTCGACCGGGTTCACTGAAGCTTTCTTT; CDR3aa: CAISESTGFTEAFF
d_gene: NA; v_gene: TRBV29-1; abundance: NA; j_gene: TRBJ2-3; CDR3nt: TGCAGCGTTAGACGCAGGGATGGGAGCACAGATACGCAGTATTTT; CDR3aa: CSVRRRDGSTDTQYF
d_gene: TRBD2; v_gene: TRBV6-4; abundance: NA; j_gene: TRBJ2-3; CDR3nt: TGTGCCAGCAGTCCAGGACTAGCGAGCCGGTCGGGCACAGATACGCAGTATTTT; CDR3aa: CASSPGLASRSGTDTQYF
d_gene: TRBD2; v_gene: TRBV5-8; abundance: NA; j_gene: TRBJ2-1; CDR3nt: TGTGCCAGCAGCAGAGACGGGACTAGTGTCCCAGGATGGCAGTTCTTC; CDR3aa: CASSRDGTSVPGWQFF
d_gene: TRBD2; v_gene: TRBV27; abundance: NA; j_gene: TRBJ2-7; CDR3nt: TGTGCCAGCAGTTCCTCTAGCGGGAGGGCCTTCATCGAGCAGTACTTC; CDR3aa: CASSSSSGRAFIEQYF
d_gene: NA; v_gene: TRBV2; abundance: NA; j_gene: TRBJ1-2; CDR3nt: TGTGCCAGCAGACCGGACAGTGGCGGTTATGGCTACACCTTC; CDR3aa: CASRPDSGGYGYTF
d_gene: NA; v_gene: TRBV9; abundance: NA; j_gene: TRBJ1-1; CDR3nt: TGTGCCAGCAGCCCTAATGGGCGCACTGAAGCTTTCTTT; CDR3aa: CASSPNGRTEAFF
d_gene: NA; v_gene: TRBV28; abundance: once; j_gene: TRBJ1-2; CDR3nt: TGTGCCAGCAGTTCGTACAGGGTCTCTAACTATGGCTACACCTTC; CDR3aa: CASSSYRVSNYGYTF
d_gene: NA; v_gene: TRBV19; abundance: NA; j_gene: TRBJ1-5; CDR3nt: TGTGCCAGTAGTATAGTGGATCAGCCCCAGCATTTT; CDR3aa: CASSIVDQPQHF
d_gene: NA; v_gene: TRBV5-1; abundance: once; j_gene: TRBJ2-3; CDR3nt: TGCGCCAGCAGCTTGGGGGTCGGGGACACAGATACGCAGTATTTT; CDR3aa: CASSLGVGDTDTQYF
d_gene: NA; v_gene: TRBV19; abundance: few; j_gene: TRBJ2-1; CDR3nt: TGTGCCAGTAGTATTACGGGTAACAATGAGCAGTTCTTC; CDR3aa: CASSITGNNEQFF
d_gene: TRBD2; v_gene: TRBV7-2; abundance: NA; j_gene: TRBJ2-3; CDR3nt: TGTGCCAGCAGCTTGGGACTAGCGGGAGGGCGCACAGATACGCAGTATTTT; CDR3aa: CASSLGLAGGRTDTQYF
d_gene: TRBD2; v_gene: TRBV30; abundance: NA; j_gene: TRBJ2-7; CDR3nt: TGTGCCTGGAGCAAACCGGGCGGGAGGGGCAACGAGCAGTACTTC; CDR3aa: CAWSKPGGRGNEQYF
d_gene: NA; v_gene: TRBV7-9; abundance: NA; j_gene: TRBJ2-5; CDR3nt: TGTGCCAGCAGCGCCAACTTGGGGGAGACCCAGTACTTC; CDR3aa: CASSANLGETQYF
d_gene: TRBD1; v_gene: TRBV14; abundance: NA; j_gene: TRBJ1-1; CDR3nt: TGTGCCAGCAGCCAACCAGGGGGACGAACTGAAGCTTTCTTT; CDR3aa: CASSQPGGRTEAFF
d_gene: TRBD2; v_gene: TRBV7-9; abundance: few; j_gene: TRBJ2-7; CDR3nt: TGTGCCAGCAGCTTAGCAGTAGCGGGAGGGAAAGAGCAGTACTTC; CDR3aa: CASSLAVAGGKEQYF
d_gene: NA; v_gene: TRBV5-6; abundance: NA; j_gene: TRBJ1-5; CDR3nt: TGTGCCAGCAGTCTTGGGGGGGACCTGAGGGGCAATCAGCCCCAGCATTTT; CDR3aa: CASSLGGDLRGNQPQHF
d_gene: TRBD1; v_gene: TRBV10-2; abundance: few; j_gene: TRBJ2-7; CDR3nt: TGCGCCAGCACCCGACAGGGTGCAGGCGAGCAGTACTTC; CDR3aa: CASTRQGAGEQYF
d_gene: NA; v_gene: TRBV5-4; abundance: NA; j_gene: TRBJ2-5; CDR3nt: TGTGCCAGCAGCTTTCCGTGGACGGAGACCCAGTACTTC; CDR3aa: CASSFPWTETQYF
d_gene: TRBD2; v_gene: TRBV19; abundance: few; j_gene: TRBJ2-7; CDR3nt: TGTGCCAGTAGTAGAAAAGGACTAGCGGGAGCCCAATCCCTAAACGAGCAGTACTTC; CDR3aa: CASSRKGLAGAQSLNEQYF
d_gene: NA; v_gene: TRBV6-5; abundance: NA; j_gene: TRBJ1-1; CDR3nt: TGTGCCAGCAACTCAAGGGGCTTAAGCCGGGCTTTCTTT; CDR3aa: CASNSRGLSRAFF
d_gene: TRBD2; v_gene: TRBV5-5; abundance: NA; j_gene: TRBJ2-7; CDR3nt: TGTGCCAGCAGCCCGGGGGGATACGAGCAGTACTTC; CDR3aa: CASSPGGYEQYF
d_gene: TRBD1; v_gene: TRBV28; abundance: NA; j_gene: TRBJ1-5; CDR3nt: TGTGCCAGTTGGACAGGGAATCAGCCCCAGCATTTT; CDR3aa: CASWTGNQPQHF
d_gene: NA; v_gene: TRBV5-4; abundance: few; j_gene: TRBJ1-4; CDR3nt: TGTGCCAGCAGCCCGGCTGCAACTAATGAAAAACTGTTTTTT; CDR3aa: CASSPAATNEKLFF
d_gene: NA; v_gene: TRBV19; abundance: NA; j_gene: TRBJ1-1; CDR3nt: TGTGCCAGTAGTATAGAAGCAGTGGGGACCAACACTGAAGCTTTCTTT; CDR3aa: CASSIEAVGTNTEAFF
d_gene: NA; v_gene: TRBV5-1; abundance: NA; j_gene: TRBJ2-1; CDR3nt: TGCGCCAGCAGCTTGGTTGATTACAATGAGCAGTTCTTC; CDR3aa: CASSLVDYNEQFF
d_gene: NA; v_gene: TRBV7-2; abundance: NA; j_gene: TRBJ2-7; CDR3nt: TGTGCCAGCAGACCGGGACGGACTGCGGGGGAGCAGTACTTC; CDR3aa: CASRPGRTAGEQYF
d_gene: NA; v_gene: TRBV20-1; abundance: once; j_gene: TRBJ2-7; CDR3nt: TGCAGTGCTAGATTCTTTGAGCAGTACTTC; CDR3aa: CSARFFEQYF
d_gene: TRBD1; v_gene: TRBV30; abundance: NA; j_gene: TRBJ1-4; CDR3nt: TGTGCCTGGAGTCTACAGGGGGCGTCGGGAAAACTGTTTTTT; CDR3aa: CAWSLQGASGKLFF
d_gene: NA; v_gene: TRBV9; abundance: NA; j_gene: TRBJ2-3; CDR3nt: TGTGCCAGCAGCGTAGCTCGGCAGCGAGATACGCAGTATTTT; CDR3aa: CASSVARQRDTQYF